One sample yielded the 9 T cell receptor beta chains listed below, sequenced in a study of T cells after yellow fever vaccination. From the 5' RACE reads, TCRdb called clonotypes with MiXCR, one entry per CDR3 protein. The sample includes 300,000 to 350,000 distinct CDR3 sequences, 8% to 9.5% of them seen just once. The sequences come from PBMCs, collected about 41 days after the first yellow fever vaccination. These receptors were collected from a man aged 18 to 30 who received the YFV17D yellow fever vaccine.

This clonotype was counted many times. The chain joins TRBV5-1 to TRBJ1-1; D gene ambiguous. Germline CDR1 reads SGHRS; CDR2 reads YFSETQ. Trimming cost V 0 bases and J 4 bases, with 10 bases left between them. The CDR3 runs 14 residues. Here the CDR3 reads CASSLADVGTEAFF. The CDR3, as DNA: TGCGCCAGCAGCTTGGCCGACGTTGGCACTGAAGCTTTCTTT. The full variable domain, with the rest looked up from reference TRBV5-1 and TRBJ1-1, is KAGVTQTPRYLIKTRGQQVTLSCSPISGHRSVSWYQQTPGQGLQFLFEYFSETQRNKGNFPGRFSGRQFSNSRSEMNVSTLELGDSALYLCASSLADVGTEAFFGQGTRLTVV.

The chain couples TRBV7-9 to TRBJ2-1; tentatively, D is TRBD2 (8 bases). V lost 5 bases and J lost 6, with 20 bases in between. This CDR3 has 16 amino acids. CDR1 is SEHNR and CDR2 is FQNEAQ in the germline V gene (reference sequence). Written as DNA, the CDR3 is TGTGCCAGCAGCCCTAGGGGGCGGGGGGTCTCCAATGAGCAGTTCTTC. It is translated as CASSPRGRGVSNEQFF.

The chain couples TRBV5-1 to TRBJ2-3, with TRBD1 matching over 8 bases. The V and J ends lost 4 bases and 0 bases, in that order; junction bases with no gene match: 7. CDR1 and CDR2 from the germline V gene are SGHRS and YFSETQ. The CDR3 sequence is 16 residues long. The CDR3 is CASSRDRGDSTDTQYF. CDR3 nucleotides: TGCGCCAGCAGCCGAGACAGGGGCGATAGCACAGATACGCAGTATTTT.

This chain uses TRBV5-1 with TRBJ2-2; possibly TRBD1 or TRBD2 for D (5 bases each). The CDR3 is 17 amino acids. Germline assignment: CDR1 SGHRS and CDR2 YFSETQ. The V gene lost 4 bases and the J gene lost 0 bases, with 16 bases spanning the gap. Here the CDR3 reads CASSPGAGLPNTGELFF. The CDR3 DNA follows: TGCGCCAGCAGCCCCGGGGCAGGGCTACCGAACACCGGGGAGCTGTTTTTT.

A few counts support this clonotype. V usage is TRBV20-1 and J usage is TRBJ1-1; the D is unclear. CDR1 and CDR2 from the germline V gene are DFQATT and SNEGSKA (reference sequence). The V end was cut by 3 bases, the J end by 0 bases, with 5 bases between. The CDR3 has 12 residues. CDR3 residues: CSASKLNTEAFF. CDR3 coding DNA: TGCAGTGCTAGTAAGTTGAACACTGAAGCTTTCTTT.

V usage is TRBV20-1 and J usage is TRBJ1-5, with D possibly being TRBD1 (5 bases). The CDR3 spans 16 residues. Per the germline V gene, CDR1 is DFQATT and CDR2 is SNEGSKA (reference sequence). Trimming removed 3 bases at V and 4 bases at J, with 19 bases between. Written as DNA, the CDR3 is TGCAGTGCTAGGGATACCGGGGCCCCGGAAAATCAGCCCCAGCATTTT. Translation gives CSARDTGAPENQPQHF.

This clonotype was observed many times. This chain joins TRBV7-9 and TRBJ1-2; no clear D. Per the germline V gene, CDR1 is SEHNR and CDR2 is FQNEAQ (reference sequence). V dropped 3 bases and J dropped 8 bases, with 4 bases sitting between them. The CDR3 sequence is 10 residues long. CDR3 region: CASSLDGYTF. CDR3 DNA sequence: TGTGCCAGCAGCTTGGACGGCTACACCTTC. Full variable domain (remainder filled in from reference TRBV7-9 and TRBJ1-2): DTGVSQNPRHKITKRGQNVTFRCDPISEHNRLYWYRQTLGQGPEFLTYFQNEAQLEKSRLLSDRFSAERPKGSFSTLEIQRTEQGDSAMYLCASSLDGYTFGSGTRLTVV.

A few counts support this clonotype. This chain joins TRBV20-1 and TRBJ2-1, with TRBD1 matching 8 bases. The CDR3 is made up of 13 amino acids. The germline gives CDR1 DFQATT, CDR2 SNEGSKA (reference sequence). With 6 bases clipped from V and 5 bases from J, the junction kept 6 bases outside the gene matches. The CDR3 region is CSAIQGADNEQFF. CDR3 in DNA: TGCAGTGCAATTCAGGGGGCCGACAATGAGCAGTTCTTC.

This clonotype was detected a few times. The CDR3 DNA reads TGTGCCAGCAACTCCGGGACAGGGGATACTGAAGCTTTCTTT. It is translated as CASNSGTGDTEAFF. The chain joins TRBV6-4 to TRBJ1-1, with 10 bases matching TRBD1. Germline CDR1 is MRHNA and CDR2 is SNTAGT. After removal of 7 bases from V and 5 bases from J, the junction contained 7 bases not matched to a gene. This CDR3 spans 14 amino acids.